These T cell receptor beta chains were read from a single sample in a study of shared clonotypes between healthy human individuals. Repertoires were generated with immunoSEQ multiplex PCR, while TCRdb's copy carries only in-frame clones and drops some. The sample includes about 700,000 clones, approximately 90% seen only once; the top ten take roughly 22%. Sample: naive CD8+ T cells sorted from blood. Source of these receptors: a man aged 25 to 40 in good health. CDR3s leave out the opening cysteine and the closing phenylalanine or tryptophan.

V gene,CDR3 protein
TRBV28,ASSDPDRGSNQPQH
TRBV4-3,ASSQVTTTDTQY
TRBV14,ASSQGWSGTEAF
TRBV9,ASTLGRADNEQF
TRBV7-2,ASSPMDRGLGEQF
TRBV15,ATSRDRRGGETQY
TRBV27,ASSLHGFQETQY
TRBV28,ASSFTGGPGNTIY
TRBV7-2,ASSLTGNRELF
TRBV5-1,ASSSGPQAGEGYEQY
TRBV21-1,ASSKGRGRQGNYEQY
TRBV18,ASPPSGALDTQY
TRBV30,AWSGTARLELF
TRBV13,ASSLGSAYNEQF